A single sample is the source of the 16 T cell receptor beta chains below, sequenced in a study of blood T cell repertoires in COVID-19. Profiled with immunoSEQ multiplex PCR; TCRdb holds only in-frame clones, not every one. The sample has 250,000 to 350,000 clones; about nine tenths are singletons. Source material: PBMCs or T cells enriched from blood (not recorded which). The source of these receptors is a man aged 55 to 70 who had recovered from COVID-19.

This clone has a handful of counts. The chain couples TRBV9 to TRBJ1-6, with D unresolved. CDR3 length: 15 amino acids. Trimming stripped 0 bases from V and 2 bases from J, with 6 bases between. Germline loops: CDR1 SGDLS, CDR2 YYNGEE. CDR3: CASSVDGAYNSPLHF. CDR3 in DNA: TGTGCCAGCAGCGTAGACGGGGCCTATAATTCACCCCTCCACTTT.

The table lists this clone with a count of one. A junction boundary mismatches the germline segment, possibly from a read error. V is TRBV7-9 and J is TRBJ1-2; D is possibly TRBD1 (5 bases). There are 15 residues in the CDR3. Germline V gene sequence: CDR1 SEHNR, CDR2 FQNEAQ (reference sequence). CDR3 in DNA: TGTGCCAGCAGCTTAGTCGGAGGGGTAAACTCTGGCTACACCTTC. It encodes CASSLVGGVNSGYTF.

The genes are TRBV9 and TRBJ2-7, with TRBD2 matching 9 bases. CDR3 length equals 15 residues. With 4 bases clipped from V and 6 bases from J, the junction kept 11 bases outside the gene matches. CDR1 is SGDLS, CDR2 YYNGEE, per germline. The CDR3 is CASSPHSGSSGEQYF. CDR3 DNA sequence: TGTGCCAGCAGCCCCCATAGCGGGAGCTCTGGCGAGCAGTACTTC.

The rearrangement links TRBV9 to TRBJ1-6, with 9 bases lining up with TRBD1. CDR1 and CDR2 (germline): SGDLS, YYNGEE. V lost 3 bases to trimming and J lost 5 bases; unmatched junction nucleotides: 3. There are 15 residues in the CDR3. The CDR3 spells CASSARQGDNSPLHF. The DNA of the CDR3 is TGTGCCAGCAGCGCCAGACAGGGGGATAATTCACCCCTCCACTTT.

V and J are TRBV27 and TRBJ2-2; 13 positions agree with TRBD2. This CDR3 has 17 amino acids. Trimming removed 6 bases from V and 4 bases from J; junction bases left unmatched: 8. The germline CDR1 and CDR2 sequences are MNHEY and SMNVEV (reference sequence). The CDR3 DNA is TGTGCCAGCAGGAAACTAGCGGGAGGGCAAGGCACCGGGGAGCTGTTTTTT. Its protein product is CASRKLAGGQGTGELFF.

V and J are TRBV30 and TRBJ1-1, with a weak D call TRBD1 (5 bases). The CDR3 is 15 residues long. The V end was cut by 4 bases, the J end by 0 bases, with 15 bases between. The germline V gene has CDR1 GTSNPN and CDR2 SVGIG (reference sequence). CDR3 loop: CAWNWGESMNTEAFF. The CDR3 DNA reads as TGTGCCTGGAATTGGGGGGAGTCTATGAACACTGAAGCTTTCTTT.

The chain has TRBV5-4 and TRBJ1-2, with D possibly TRBD1 on 6 matching bases. V was clipped by 4 bases and J by 2 bases, with 12 bases between them. CDR3 size: 14 residues. Looked up from germline, CDR1 is SGHNT and CDR2 is YYREEE (reference sequence). CDR3 DNA: TGTGCCAGCAGCCCTACAGGGCTGAACTATGGCTACACCTTC. Its translation: CASSPTGLNYGYTF.

This chain connects TRBV6-5 to TRBJ1-1; 10 nucleotides line up with TRBD1. Losses at the gene ends were 0 bases for V and 0 bases for J; bases not matched to a gene: 1. The CDR3 covers 16 residues. CDR1 and CDR2 (germline): MNHEY, SVGAGI. For the CDR3, the DNA is TGTGCCAGCAGTTACTCGACAGGGGGCTTGAACACTGAAGCTTTCTTT. It is translated as CASSYSTGGLNTEAFF.

The V call is TRBV6-2 or TRBV6-3, the J call TRBJ2-1; no firm D call. CDR1 and CDR2 (germline): MNHEY, SVGEGT. Trimming cost V 6 bases and J 6 bases, with 6 bases left between them. This CDR3 is 11 amino acids long. CDR3 protein: CASSVLNEQFF. As DNA, the CDR3 is TGTGCCAGCAGCGTTCTCAATGAGCAGTTCTTC.

V is TRBV15 and J is TRBJ1-5; 8 bases are shared with TRBD1. CDR3 length: 15 residues. Trimming at V came to 1 base and at J to 5 bases, leaving 4 bases not matched to a gene. The germline gives CDR1 LNHNV, CDR2 YYDKDF (reference sequence). The DNA for the CDR3 is TGTGCCACCAGCAGAGGACAGGGGAAATATCAGCCCCAGCATTTT. It codes for CATSRGQGKYQPQHF.

The chain couples TRBV12-5 to TRBJ2-2; D not resolved. V was trimmed by 1 base and J by 3 bases, leaving 9 bases between them. Germline CDR1 and CDR2: LGHNT and FRNRAP. This CDR3 contains 15 residues. The CDR3 region is CASGLGEYDTGELFF. The CDR3 bases are TGTGCTAGTGGTTTGGGCGAGTACGACACCGGGGAGCTGTTTTTT.

The V gene is TRBV7-2, the J gene TRBJ1-2; D is undetermined. The CDR3 loop spans 14 amino acids. V was clipped by 5 bases and J by 2 bases, with 12 bases between them. Germline CDR1 SGHTA, CDR2 FQGNSA. The CDR3 coding sequence is TGTGCCAGCAGCATGAGGTCTTTAAACTATGGCTACACCTTC. It is translated as CASSMRSLNYGYTF.

This chain joins TRBV12-3 or TRBV12-4 and TRBJ1-2, with TRBD1 matching 7 bases. V trimming: 4 bases; J trimming: 7 bases; junction bases outside the gene matches: 6. The CDR3 is 13 residues long. CDR3 in amino acids: CASSSDRFSGYTF. CDR3 nucleotide sequence: TGTGCCAGCAGTTCGGACAGGTTTTCTGGCTACACCTTC.

The gene calls are TRBV6-1 and TRBJ2-1, with 14 bases identical to TRBD2. Trimming at V came to 4 bases and at J to 7 bases, leaving 9 bases not matched to a gene. This CDR3 comprises 17 residues. Germline V gene data show CDR1 as MNHNS and CDR2 as SASEGT. CDR3 nucleotides: TGTGCCAGCAGTGTGACCGGACTAGCGGGAGGTCGGAATGAGCAGTTCTTC. Its protein is CASSVTGLAGGRNEQFF.

The chain employs TRBV20-1 and TRBJ1-1; the D is unclear. This CDR3 is 11 amino acids long. Per the germline V gene, CDR1 is DFQATT and CDR2 is SNEGSKA (reference sequence). Deletions cut 6 bases from V and 5 bases from J, with 10 bases between. This chain's CDR3 is CSAVRGTEAFF. CDR3 nucleotide sequence: TGCAGTGCCGTCCGAGGGACTGAAGCTTTCTTT.

This chain links TRBV13 with TRBJ1-1; D is possibly TRBD1 (5 bases). The germline gives CDR1 PRHDT, CDR2 FYEKMQ (reference sequence). With 5 bases removed from V and 3 bases from J, the gap between germline ends came to 22 bases. The CDR3 is 17 amino acids. The CDR3 is CASSPPVFVGRDTEAFF. The CDR3 coding sequence is TGTGCCAGCAGCCCCCCGGTTTTTGTGGGGCGAGACACTGAAGCTTTCTTT.